The next 22 T cell receptor beta chains were all read from a single sample in a study of spatial heterogeneity in lung cancer. Study-level points and caveats: Higher tumor mutation counts went along with higher counts of expanded intratumoral alpha and beta TCRs.

This sample's time point: sample taken at primary tumor resection. TCRdb redid the calling of the 5' RACE reads with MiXCR, one entry per CDR3 protein. This table has about 13,000 distinct CDR3 sequences, under 6% appearing once. For these receptors, no antigen is known. Sequencing was performed on lung tumor tissue, taken at surgery. Receptors originate from a male donor with early-stage non-small cell lung cancer.

The sample holds many counts of this clonotype. This beta chain is a stray read from a library made for alpha chains; its abundance is not meaningful. The chain couples TRBV7-9 to TRBJ1-2; no reliable D call. Germline loops: CDR1 SEHNR, CDR2 FQNEAQ (reference sequence). Between the trimmed V and J ends, which lost 1 base and 6 bases, there was a span of 18 bases. This CDR3 is 16 amino acids long. The CDR3 DNA reads TGTGCCAGCAGCTTAGGAGCCGCCGCCCATTCAGATGGCTACACCTTC. As protein: CASSLGAAAHSDGYTF.

This clonotype was picked up many times. This beta chain is a stray read from a library made for alpha chains; its abundance is not meaningful. V and J are TRBV5-6 and TRBJ2-2; the match to TRBD1 covers 8 bases. The CDR3 has 18 residues. The junction had 14 bases not matched to a gene; V was cut back by 0 bases and J by 7 bases. In germline, CDR1 is SGHDT, CDR2 YYEEEE. The DNA for the CDR3 is TGTGCCAGCAGCTTGGAATCCCGAGACAGGGGTAGTGGCGGGGAGCTGTTTTTT. Its translation: CASSLESRDRGSGGELFF.

Judged by abundance, this clonotype is large (0.1 to 1%). This beta chain was picked up by a library intended for alpha chains and is off target, so its count carries little meaning. In DNA, the CDR3 is TGCAGTGCTAACCCCGGGACAGGGATGCTGAATGAGCAGTTCTTC. It yields the protein CSANPGTGMLNEQFF. The V gene is TRBV20-1, the J gene TRBJ2-1; TRBD1 aligns across 9 bases. Germline V gene sequence: CDR1 DFQATT, CDR2 SNEGSKA (reference sequence). The ends lost 4 bases at V and 7 bases at J; junction bases unmatched: 11. This CDR3 region has 15 residues.

Concerning this clonotype: This beta chain is an unintended read in a library built for alpha chains; its size means little. V usage is TRBV10-1 and J usage is TRBJ1-1; D remains ambiguous. Trimming took off 6 bases at V and 0 bases at J, with 8 bases between the two ends. The germline V gene has CDR1 WNHNN and CDR2 SYGVQD (reference sequence). The CDR3 loop spans 13 amino acids. In nucleotides, the CDR3 is TGCGCCAGCAGCCGAAATATGAACACTGAAGCTTTCTTT. It is translated as CASSRNMNTEAFF.

This clonotype has at least ten counts. Because the library targeted alpha chains, this beta chain is an off-target read whose size means little. The rearrangement links TRBV28 to TRBJ1-1, with D unresolved. V lost 2 bases, J lost 8 bases, and 12 bases lay in between. The CDR3 is 13 amino acids. The germline V gene encodes CDR1 MDHEN and CDR2 SYDVKM. The CDR3 coding sequence is TGTGCCAGCAGTTTAGCGGTTGCGGTCGAAGCTTTCTTT. Protein product: CASSLAVAVEAFF.

This clonotype came up many times. Being off target in a library aimed at alpha chains, this beta chain has a size of little meaning. The chain recombines TRBV12-3 or TRBV12-4 with TRBJ2-2; tentative D call: TRBD2 (6 bases). V was shortened by 5 bases and J by 7 bases, with 14 bases between the two germline ends. The CDR3 sequence is 14 residues long. CDR3 coding DNA: TGTGCCAGCAGTCCTATTCAGGGAGGCGGGGAGCTGTTTTTT. Its protein is CASSPIQGGGELFF.

In its sample, this clonotype was seen many times. Being off target in a library aimed at alpha chains, this beta chain has a size of little meaning. CDR3 DNA: TGCGCCAGCAGCCAAGAGGGGGACAGATCCTACGAGCAGTACTTC. It encodes CASSQEGDRSYEQYF. The V gene is TRBV4-3, the J gene TRBJ2-7; 7 bases align to TRBD1. Per germline, CDR1 LGHNA and CDR2 YSLEER. This CDR3 has 15 residues. Trimming removed 0 bases from V and 1 base from J; junction bases left unmatched: 3.

Many counts were recorded for this clonotype. This beta chain represents an off-target read in a library built for alpha chains; its size is of limited meaning. In DNA form, the CDR3 reads TGCGCCAGCAGCCAAGTGTCAGGGGATTACGAGCAGTACTTC. Translated, it gives CASSQVSGDYEQYF. The rearrangement links TRBV4-1 to TRBJ2-7, with a possible D match to TRBD1 (6 bases). Germline loops: CDR1 MGHRA, CDR2 YSYEKL. Trimming left V 1 base short and J 4 bases short, with 11 bases between. The CDR3 is 14 amino acids.

There are many counts of this clonotype. Because this beta chain is a stray read in a library intended to capture alpha chains, its abundance should not be given much weight. The chain uses TRBV11-2 and TRBJ1-2; D call uncertain. Per the germline V gene, CDR1 is SGHAT and CDR2 is FQNNGV. Between the trimmed V and J ends, which lost 5 bases and 3 bases, there was a span of 13 bases. The CDR3 totals 14 residues. The CDR3: CASSPPATYYGYTF. Written as DNA, the CDR3 is TGTGCCAGCAGCCCACCTGCCACCTACTATGGCTACACCTTC.

At least ten counts were recorded for this clonotype. This beta chain is a stray sequence in a library constructed for alpha chains; its clone size is not meaningful. This chain joins TRBV20-1 and TRBJ2-2; maybe TRBD1 (5 bases). The germline gives CDR1 DFQATT, CDR2 SNEGSKA (reference sequence). The CDR3 extends over 12 amino acids. V was shortened by 2 bases and J by 6 bases, with 7 bases between the two germline ends. The CDR3 here is CSARQGPGELFF. The CDR3 bases are TGCAGTGCTAGACAGGGCCCCGGGGAGCTGTTTTTT.

A word on this clonotype: The size of this beta chain means little, since it is a stray read in a library made for alpha chains. This chain uses TRBV11-2 with TRBJ2-5, with TRBD2 as a possible D gene (5 bases). Germline V gene data show CDR1 as SGHAT and CDR2 as FQNNGV. V shed 5 bases and J shed 0 bases, with 16 bases lying between them. This CDR3 has 16 amino acids. The CDR3 spells CASSPQTTRNQETQYF. The CDR3 nucleotides read TGTGCCAGCAGCCCCCAAACTACTAGGAACCAAGAGACCCAGTACTTC. Full variable domain (rest looked up from reference TRBV11-2 and TRBJ2-5): EAGVAQSPRYKIIEKRQSVAFWCNPISGHATLYWYQQILGQGPKLLIQFQNNGVVDDSQLPKDRFSAERLKGVDSTLKIQPAKLEDSAVYLCASSPQTTRNQETQYFGPGTRLLVL.

This clonotype was seen repeatedly, ten times or more. This beta chain appears as a stray read in a library generated for alpha chains; its size is not informative. This chain links TRBV4-1 with TRBJ2-7; weak D call: TRBD1 (5 bases). Per the germline V gene, CDR1 is MGHRA and CDR2 is YSYEKL. The CDR3 is 21 amino acids. Trimming pared 0 bases from V and 5 bases from J, leaving 32 bases between. CDR3 loop: CASSQDRPVAGPMGWGNEQYF. The CDR3, as DNA: TGCGCCAGCAGCCAAGATCGGCCCGTGGCAGGGCCGATGGGGTGGGGAAACGAGCAGTACTTC.

This clonotype was counted a few times. Since it is a stray read in a library aimed at alpha chains, this beta chain has a size that is not meaningful. This chain uses TRBV11-2 with TRBJ1-1; TRBD1 might be the D (5 bases). The length of the CDR3 is 13 residues. The germline CDR1 and CDR2 sequences are SGHAT and FQNNGV. The germline V and J ends were trimmed by 6 bases and 6 bases, with 14 bases remaining between them. The CDR3 coding sequence is TGTGCCAGCAGTCTGGGACCGCCGCCTGAAGCTTTCTTT. Protein: CASSLGPPPEAFF.

This clonotype has only a few counts. This beta chain is an off-target read within a library intended for alpha chains, so its frequency means little. This chain joins TRBV28 and TRBJ1-5, with D uncertain. Trimming pared 3 bases from V and 5 bases from J, leaving 5 bases between. Per the germline V gene, CDR1 is MDHEN and CDR2 is SYDVKM. This CDR3 spans 12 amino acids. The CDR3 coding sequence is TGTGCCAGCAGTTTTGAGTATCAGCCCCAGCATTTT. Amino acid sequence: CASSFEYQPQHF.

Ten or more counts support this clonotype. In a library made to pick up alpha chains, this beta chain is a stray read with a size that means little. The chain is built from TRBV12-3 or TRBV12-4 and TRBJ1-2, with D unclear. This CDR3 has 14 residues. V lost 0 bases and J 5 bases, leaving 10 bases between the germline ends. The CDR3 here is CASSLAGLGYGYTF. DNA for the CDR3: TGTGCCAGCAGTTTAGCAGGCTTGGGGTATGGCTACACCTTC.

At least ten counts were recorded for this clonotype. The library was built for alpha chains, so this beta chain is an off-target read and its size means little. The CDR3 DNA is TGTGCCAGCAGTGAAGTCGGACATCGTTCTGGCTACACCTTC. Encoded protein: CASSEVGHRSGYTF. This chain joins TRBV2 and TRBJ1-2, with D tentatively TRBD1 (5 bases). The germline V gene encodes CDR1 SNHLY and CDR2 FYNNEI. CDR3 size: 14 residues. Trimming stripped 1 base from V and 7 bases from J, with 13 bases between. The full variable domain, rest sourced from reference TRBV2 and TRBJ1-2, is EPEVTQTPSHQVTQMGQEVILRCVPISNHLYFYWYRQILGQKVEFLVSFYNNEISEKSEIFDDQFSVERPDGSNFTLKIRSTKLEDSAMYFCASSEVGHRSGYTFGSGTRLTVV.

This clonotype was seen ten or more times. The library was built for alpha chains, so this beta chain is an off-target read and its size means little. The chain uses TRBV7-2 and TRBJ1-5, with unresolved D. Germline V gene lookup returns CDR1 SGHTA and CDR2 FQGNSA. Between the trimmed V and J ends, which lost 2 bases and 6 bases, there was a span of 8 bases. The CDR3 consists of 13 residues. CDR3 residues: CASSLSRSQPQHF. CDR3 coding DNA: TGTGCCAGCAGCTTAAGTAGGTCTCAGCCCCAGCATTTT.

This clonotype was counted at least ten times. Since it is a stray read in a library aimed at alpha chains, this beta chain has a size that is not meaningful. V gene TRBV5-1 combines with J gene TRBJ2-7; perhaps TRBD1 as D (5 bases). CDR3 length: 15 amino acids. Germline CDR1 SGHRS, CDR2 YFSETQ. V lost 4 bases and J 7 bases, leaving 21 bases between the germline ends. This CDR3 reads CASSKEAGFSREQYF. In DNA, the CDR3 is TGCGCCAGCAGCAAAGAGGCAGGGTTCTCGAGGGAGCAGTACTTC.

In this sample, this clonotype turned up many times. This beta chain is an off-target read within a library intended for alpha chains, so its frequency means little. This rearrangement joins TRBV4-1 to TRBJ2-7, with D perhaps matching TRBD1 (6 bases). Germline CDR1 is MGHRA and CDR2 is YSYEKL. Trimming cost V 0 bases and J 0 bases, with 9 bases left between them. The CDR3 totals 15 residues. CDR3 region: CASSQERGSSYEQYF. The DNA for the CDR3 is TGCGCCAGCAGCCAAGAAAGGGGGAGCTCCTACGAGCAGTACTTC.

By sample fraction, this clonotype is hyperexpanded. In a library made to pick up alpha chains, this beta chain is a stray read with a size that means little. V usage is TRBV12-3 or TRBV12-4 and J usage is TRBJ1-1, with unresolved D. Between the trimmed V and J ends, which lost 4 bases and 0 bases, there was a span of 6 bases. This CDR3 region has 13 residues. The CDR3 spells CASSYRLNTEAFF. DNA of the CDR3: TGTGCCAGCAGTTACCGCCTGAACACTGAAGCTTTCTTT.

The sample holds many counts of this clonotype. This beta chain slipped into a library made for alpha chains as a stray read, so its size is not meaningful. V is TRBV6-1 and J is TRBJ2-2; D possibly corresponds to TRBD2 (7 bases). V was clipped by 2 bases and J by 2 bases, with 21 bases between them. CDR3 length equals 19 residues. Germline assignment: CDR1 MNHNS and CDR2 SASEGT. The CDR3 here is CASSESGWRGRLNTGELFF. CDR3 coding DNA: TGTGCCAGCAGTGAATCGGGTTGGCGGGGGCGGTTAAACACCGGGGAGCTGTTTTTT.

The table lists this clonotype with many counts. Since the library was made to target alpha chains, this beta chain is a stray read and its abundance is not meaningful. The rearrangement uses TRBV7-9 and TRBJ1-2, with 8 bases matching TRBD1. Trimming cost V 3 bases and J 8 bases; bases outside gene matches: 11. CDR3 length: 15 residues. The germline V gene encodes CDR1 SEHNR and CDR2 FQNEAQ (reference sequence). The CDR3 loop reads CASSFLPDRDAGYTF. CDR3 in DNA: TGTGCCAGCAGCTTTCTCCCGGACAGGGATGCAGGCTACACCTTC. Looking up the rest from reference TRBV7-9 and TRBJ1-2 gives the full variable domain: DTGVSQNPRHKITKRGQNVTFRCDPISEHNRLYWYRQTLGQGPEFLTYFQNEAQLEKSRLLSDRFSAERPKGSFSTLEIQRTEQGDSAMYLCASSFLPDRDAGYTFGSGTRLTVV.